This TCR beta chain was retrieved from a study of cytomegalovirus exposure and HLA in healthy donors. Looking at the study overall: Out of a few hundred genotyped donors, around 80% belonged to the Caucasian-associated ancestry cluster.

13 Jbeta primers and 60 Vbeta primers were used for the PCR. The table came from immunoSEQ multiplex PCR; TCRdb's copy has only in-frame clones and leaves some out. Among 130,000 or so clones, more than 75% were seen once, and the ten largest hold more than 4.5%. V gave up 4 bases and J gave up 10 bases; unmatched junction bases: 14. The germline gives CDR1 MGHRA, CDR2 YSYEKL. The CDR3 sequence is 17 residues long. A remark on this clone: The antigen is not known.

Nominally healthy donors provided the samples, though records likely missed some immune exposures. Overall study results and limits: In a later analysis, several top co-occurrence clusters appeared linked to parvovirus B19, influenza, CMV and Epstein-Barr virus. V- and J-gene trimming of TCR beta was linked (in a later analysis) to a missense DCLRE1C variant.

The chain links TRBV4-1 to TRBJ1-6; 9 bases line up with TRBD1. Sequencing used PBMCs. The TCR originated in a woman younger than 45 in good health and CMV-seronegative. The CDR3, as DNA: TGCGCCAGCAGCCCGGGGAGACAGGGACAGGGAGGATCACCCCTCCACTTT. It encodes CASSPGRQGQGGSPLHF.